This TCR beta chain emerged from a study of beta chain features in type 1 diabetes. Overall study: What patients shared with healthy donors was a similar profile of age, gender and cell yields. The study, taken as a whole, reports: It was possible that PCR favored shorter templates, equally so in patients and controls. The VDJ junctions of type 1 diabetes patients carried fewer insertions and more deletions. TCRB CDR3 length was moderately but significantly reduced in all four CD4+ subsets of Type 1 diabetes patients.

CDR1 MNHNY and CDR2 SVGAGI come from the germline V gene (reference sequence). This CDR3 spans 14 amino acids. The V gene lost 1 base and the J gene lost 1 base, with 7 bases spanning the gap. Concerning this clone: Its matching antigen is unknown.

Sequencing targeted expressed TCRB transcripts, as all isolated RNA had been reverse transcribed. The table came from immunoSEQ multiplex PCR; TCRdb's copy has only in-frame clones and leaves some out. The sample lists some 410,000 clones; approximately 15% were seen once. The TCR was taken from a man aged 25 to 40 in good health. Sample: naive CD4+ T cells from blood. The J gene is TRBJ1-1, the V gene TRBV6-6; the D is unclear. As DNA, the CDR3 is TGTGCCAGCAGTTACTTTGGAGAGAACACTGAAGCTTTCTTT. Translating gives CASSYFGENTEAFF.